This T cell receptor beta chain appears in the sequencing data of a study of human T cells and chemical hapten exposure. Study-wide findings and caveats: TCRs exceeding a frequency of 1 in 1000 stayed unchanged under DPC sensitization.

TCRdb ran MiXCR on the RACE reads and lists one entry per CDR3 protein. Of some 50,000 distinct CDR3 sequences in the sample, about 4.5% are singletons; the top ten hold around 5.8%. Stated time point: healthy volunteer bleed at 2 weeks. Unfractionated whole blood yielded the extracted total RNA. At least ten counts were recorded for this clonotype. Its antigen is unidentified. V was clipped by 4 bases and J by 13 bases, with 23 bases between them. Germline V gives CDR1 LGHDT, CDR2 YNNKEL (reference sequence). The CDR3 has 15 residues. The sequence derives from a human donor in good health. Some clones in this sample may be carry-over from other donors' samples. Sequencing used whole blood. The genes are TRBV3-1 and TRBJ2-1; either TRBD1 or TRBD2 may fit D (5 bases each). CDR3 protein: CASSLTLGTLLTQFF. The CDR3 DNA is TGTGCCAGCAGCCTGACCCTCGGGACCCTTCTTACCCAGTTCTTC.